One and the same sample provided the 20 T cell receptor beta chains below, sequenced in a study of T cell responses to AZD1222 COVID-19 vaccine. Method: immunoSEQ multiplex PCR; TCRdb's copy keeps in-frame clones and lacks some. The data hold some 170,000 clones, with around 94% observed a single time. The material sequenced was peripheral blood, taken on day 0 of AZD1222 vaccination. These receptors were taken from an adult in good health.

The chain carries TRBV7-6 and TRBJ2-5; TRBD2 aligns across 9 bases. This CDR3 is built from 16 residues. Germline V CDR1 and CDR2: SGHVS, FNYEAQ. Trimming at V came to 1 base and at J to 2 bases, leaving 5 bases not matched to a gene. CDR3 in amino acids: CASSLGLAGGQETQYF. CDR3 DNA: TGTGCCAGCAGCTTAGGCTTGGCGGGGGGGCAAGAGACCCAGTACTTC.

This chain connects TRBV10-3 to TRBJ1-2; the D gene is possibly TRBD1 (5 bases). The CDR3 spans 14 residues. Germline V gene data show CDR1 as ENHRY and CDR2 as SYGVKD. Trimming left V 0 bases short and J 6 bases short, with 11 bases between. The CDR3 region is CAISESVTVHGYTF. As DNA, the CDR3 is TGTGCCATCAGTGAGTCCGTGACAGTGCATGGCTACACCTTC.

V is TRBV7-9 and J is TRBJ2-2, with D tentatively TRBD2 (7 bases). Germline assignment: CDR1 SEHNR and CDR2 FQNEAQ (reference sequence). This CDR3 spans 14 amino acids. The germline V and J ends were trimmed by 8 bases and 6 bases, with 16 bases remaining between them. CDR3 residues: CASPRQGRAGELFF. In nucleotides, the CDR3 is TGTGCCAGCCCCCGGCAGGGGAGGGCCGGGGAGCTGTTTTTT.

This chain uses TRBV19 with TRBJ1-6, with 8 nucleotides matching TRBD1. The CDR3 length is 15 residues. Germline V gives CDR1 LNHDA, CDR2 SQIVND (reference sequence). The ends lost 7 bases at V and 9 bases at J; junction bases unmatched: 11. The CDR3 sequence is CASTYQHRGGSPLHF. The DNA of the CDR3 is TGTGCCAGTACCTACCAGCACAGGGGGGGTTCACCCCTCCACTTT.

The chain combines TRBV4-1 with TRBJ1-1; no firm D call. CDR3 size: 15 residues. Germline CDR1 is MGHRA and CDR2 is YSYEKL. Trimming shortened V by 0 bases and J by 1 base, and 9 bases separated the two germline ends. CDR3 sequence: CASSQEGLGNTEAFF. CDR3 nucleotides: TGCGCCAGCAGCCAAGAAGGGTTAGGGAACACTGAAGCTTTCTTT.

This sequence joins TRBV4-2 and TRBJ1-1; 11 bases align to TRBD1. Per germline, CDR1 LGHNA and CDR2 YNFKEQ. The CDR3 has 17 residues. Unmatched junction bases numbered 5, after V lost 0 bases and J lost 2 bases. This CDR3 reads CASSQDGTGGANTEAFF. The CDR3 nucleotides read TGTGCCAGCAGCCAAGATGGGACAGGGGGGGCTAACACTGAAGCTTTCTTT.

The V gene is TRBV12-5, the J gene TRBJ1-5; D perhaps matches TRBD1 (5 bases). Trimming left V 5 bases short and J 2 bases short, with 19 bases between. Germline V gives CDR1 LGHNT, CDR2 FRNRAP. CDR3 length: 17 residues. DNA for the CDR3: TGTGCTAGTGGTCGACGGGACGGCGGGTATGGCAATCAGCCCCAGCATTTT. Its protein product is CASGRRDGGYGNQPQHF. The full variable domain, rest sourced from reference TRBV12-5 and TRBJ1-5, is DARVTQTPRHKVTEMGQEVTMRCQPILGHNTVFWYRQTMMQGLELLAYFRNRAPLDDSGMPKDRFSAEMPDATLATLKIQPSEPRDSAVYFCASGRRDGGYGNQPQHFGDGTRLSIL.

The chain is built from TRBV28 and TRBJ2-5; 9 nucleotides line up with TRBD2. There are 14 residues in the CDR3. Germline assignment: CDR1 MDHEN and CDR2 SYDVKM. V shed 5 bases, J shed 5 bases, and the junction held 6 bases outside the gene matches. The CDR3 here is CASSGGTSLETQYF. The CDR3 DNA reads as TGTGCCAGCAGTGGAGGGACTAGCCTGGAGACCCAGTACTTC.

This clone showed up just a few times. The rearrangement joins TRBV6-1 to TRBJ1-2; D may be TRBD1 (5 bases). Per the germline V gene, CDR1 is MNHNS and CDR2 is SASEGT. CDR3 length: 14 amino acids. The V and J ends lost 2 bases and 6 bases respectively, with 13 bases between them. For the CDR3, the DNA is TGTGCCAGCAGTGAAATTGACAGTAGTAATGGCTACACCTTC. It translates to CASSEIDSSNGYTF.

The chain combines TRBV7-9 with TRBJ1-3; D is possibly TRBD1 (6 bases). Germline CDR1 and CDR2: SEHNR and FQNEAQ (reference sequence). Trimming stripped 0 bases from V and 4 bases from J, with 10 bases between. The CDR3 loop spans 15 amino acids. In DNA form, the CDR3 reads TGTGCCAGCAGCTTAGCACAGGGAGCGGGAAACACCATATATTTT. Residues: CASSLAQGAGNTIYF.

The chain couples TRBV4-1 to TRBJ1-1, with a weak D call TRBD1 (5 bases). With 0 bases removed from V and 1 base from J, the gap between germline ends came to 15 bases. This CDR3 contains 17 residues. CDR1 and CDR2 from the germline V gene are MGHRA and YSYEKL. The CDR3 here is CASSQDLWGSENTEAFF. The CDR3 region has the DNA TGCGCCAGCAGCCAAGATTTGTGGGGGTCTGAGAACACTGAAGCTTTCTTT.

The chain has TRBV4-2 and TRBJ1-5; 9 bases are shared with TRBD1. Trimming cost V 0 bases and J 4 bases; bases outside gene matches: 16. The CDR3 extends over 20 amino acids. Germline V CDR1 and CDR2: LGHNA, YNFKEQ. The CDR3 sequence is CASSQEERTGDVFGNQPQHF. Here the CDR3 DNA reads TGTGCCAGCAGCCAAGAGGAACGGACAGGGGACGTGTTTGGGAATCAGCCCCAGCATTTT.

CDR3: CASSDDRGQGEAFF. The DNA for the CDR3 is TGTGCCAGCTCCGACGACAGGGGGCAAGGTGAAGCTTTCTTT. This chain joins TRBV19 and TRBJ1-1; TRBD1 matches 10 bases. Trimming at V came to 9 bases and at J to 7 bases, leaving 11 bases not matched to a gene. Germline V gene data show CDR1 as LNHDA and CDR2 as SQIVND (reference sequence). CDR3 length equals 14 residues. The full variable domain, completed using reference TRBV19 and TRBJ1-1, is DGGITQSPKYLFRKEGQNVTLSCEQNLNHDAMYWYRQDPGQGLRLIYYSQIVNDFQKGDIAEGYSVSREKKESFPLTVTSAQKNPTAFYLCASSDDRGQGEAFFGQGTRLTVV.

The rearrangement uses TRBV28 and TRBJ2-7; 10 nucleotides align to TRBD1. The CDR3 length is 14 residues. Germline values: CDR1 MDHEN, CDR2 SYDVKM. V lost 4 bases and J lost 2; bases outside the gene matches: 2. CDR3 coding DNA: TGTGCCAGCAGTTCCGGGACAGGGGCCTACGAGCAGTACTTC. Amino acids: CASSSGTGAYEQYF.

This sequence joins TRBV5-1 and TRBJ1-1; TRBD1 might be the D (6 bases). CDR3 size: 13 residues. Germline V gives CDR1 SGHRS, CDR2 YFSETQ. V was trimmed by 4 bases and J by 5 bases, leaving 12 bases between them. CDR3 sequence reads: CASSVRGGTEAFF. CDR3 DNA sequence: TGCGCCAGCAGCGTTAGAGGGGGTACTGAAGCTTTCTTT.

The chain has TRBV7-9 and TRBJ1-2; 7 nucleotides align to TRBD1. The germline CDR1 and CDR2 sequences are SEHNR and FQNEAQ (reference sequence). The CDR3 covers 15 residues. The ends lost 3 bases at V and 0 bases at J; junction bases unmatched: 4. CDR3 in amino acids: CASSFQGTANYGYTF. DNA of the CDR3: TGTGCCAGCAGCTTTCAAGGGACAGCTAACTATGGCTACACCTTC. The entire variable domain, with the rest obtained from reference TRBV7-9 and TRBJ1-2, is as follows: DTGVSQNPRHKITKRGQNVTFRCDPISEHNRLYWYRQTLGQGPEFLTYFQNEAQLEKSRLLSDRFSAERPKGSFSTLEIQRTEQGDSAMYLCASSFQGTANYGYTFGSGTRLTVV.

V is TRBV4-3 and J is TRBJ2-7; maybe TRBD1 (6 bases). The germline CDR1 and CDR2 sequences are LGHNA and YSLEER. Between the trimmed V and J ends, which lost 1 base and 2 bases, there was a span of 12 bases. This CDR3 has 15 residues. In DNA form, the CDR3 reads TGCGCCAGCAGCCAAGCAGACAGGTGGCCCTACGAGCAGTACTTC. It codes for CASSQADRWPYEQYF.

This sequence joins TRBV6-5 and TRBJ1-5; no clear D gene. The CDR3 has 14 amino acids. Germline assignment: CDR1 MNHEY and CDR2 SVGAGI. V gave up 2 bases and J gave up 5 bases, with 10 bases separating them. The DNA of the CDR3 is TGTGCCAGCAGTTACCGGGAGTATCATCAGCCCCAGCATTTT. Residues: CASSYREYHQPQHF.

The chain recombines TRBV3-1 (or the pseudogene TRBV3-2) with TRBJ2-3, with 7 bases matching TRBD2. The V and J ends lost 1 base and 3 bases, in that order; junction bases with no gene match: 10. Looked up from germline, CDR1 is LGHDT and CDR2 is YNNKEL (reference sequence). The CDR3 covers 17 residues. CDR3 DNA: TGTGCCAGCAGCCAAGTTTTATCGCGGGGGAGGACAGATACGCAGTATTTT. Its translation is CASSQVLSRGRTDTQYF.

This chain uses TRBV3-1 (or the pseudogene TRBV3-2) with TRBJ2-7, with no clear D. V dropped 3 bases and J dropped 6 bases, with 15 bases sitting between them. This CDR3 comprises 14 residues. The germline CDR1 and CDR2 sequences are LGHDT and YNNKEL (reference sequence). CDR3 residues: CASSHGLPSGEQYF. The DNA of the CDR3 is TGTGCCAGCAGCCATGGCCTGCCATCCGGCGAGCAGTACTTC.